This is a list of T cell receptor beta chains from one sample in a study of blood T cell repertoires in COVID-19. Using immunoSEQ multiplex PCR, the repertoire was profiled, and TCRdb retains in-frame clones only, with some absent. The repertoire holds roughly 250,000 clones, with roughly nine tenths as singletons. Sequenced input: PBMCs or T cells enriched from blood (not recorded which). The receptors here all came from a woman in her forties or fifties who had recovered from COVID-19. CDR3s include the opening cysteine and the closing phenylalanine or tryptophan. The D gene is left open where the match is weak.

V gene: TRBV7-9; D gene: NA; J gene: TRBJ1-2; CDR3 protein: CASSPRQTSNYGYTF
V gene: TRBV4-3; D gene: NA; J gene: TRBJ1-6; CDR3 protein: CASSQGVPTPNSPLHF
V gene: TRBV4-2; D gene: NA; J gene: TRBJ1-2; CDR3 protein: CASSQGPQGAYGYTF
V gene: TRBV2; D gene: TRBD2; J gene: TRBJ2-7; CDR3 protein: CASIDGLAGPYEQYF
V gene: TRBV9; D gene: TRBD2; J gene: TRBJ2-1; CDR3 protein: CASSVAGGPSREQFF
V gene: TRBV11-2; D gene: NA; J gene: TRBJ1-3; CDR3 protein: CASSPLGQRYGNTIYF
V gene: TRBV6-4; D gene: TRBD1; J gene: TRBJ1-2; CDR3 protein: CASSEGRRGTYGYTF
V gene: TRBV6-2/TRBV6-3; D gene: NA; J gene: TRBJ2-5; CDR3 protein: CASSYSSRRLSGKGQETQYF
V gene: TRBV2; D gene: TRBD1; J gene: TRBJ1-2; CDR3 protein: CATSRDRDGYTF
V gene: TRBV28; D gene: TRBD1; J gene: TRBJ1-6; CDR3 protein: CASTVVQGARDFFEPLHF
V gene: TRBV18; D gene: NA; J gene: TRBJ1-4; CDR3 protein: CASSPSAPTGILQLFF
V gene: TRBV7-8; D gene: TRBD2; J gene: TRBJ2-1; CDR3 protein: CASSLRVGGNYEQFF
V gene: TRBV3-1/TRBV3-2; D gene: NA; J gene: TRBJ2-1; CDR3 protein: CASSQGRVEQFF
V gene: TRBV28; D gene: NA; J gene: TRBJ2-7; CDR3 protein: CASSDSSPYEQYF
V gene: TRBV5-1; D gene: TRBD2; J gene: TRBJ2-5; CDR3 protein: CASSTGTSGETQYF
V gene: TRBV24-1; D gene: TRBD2; J gene: TRBJ2-1; CDR3 protein: CATSDWASGGNEQFF
V gene: TRBV28; D gene: NA; J gene: TRBJ2-2; CDR3 protein: CASSGPDQGYGELFF
V gene: TRBV28; D gene: TRBD2; J gene: TRBJ2-2; CDR3 protein: CASSRLATGELFF
V gene: TRBV4-2; D gene: TRBD2; J gene: TRBJ2-3; CDR3 protein: CASSQAPGRDTDTQYF
V gene: TRBV6-5; D gene: TRBD1; J gene: TRBJ1-1; CDR3 protein: CASRETGGSTEAFF
V gene: TRBV28; D gene: NA; J gene: TRBJ1-1; CDR3 protein: CASSNPTPEAFF
V gene: TRBV13; D gene: NA; J gene: TRBJ1-4; CDR3 protein: CASSLGWSATNEKLFF
V gene: TRBV10-3; D gene: TRBD2; J gene: TRBJ2-1; CDR3 protein: CAISEGLAGLNEQFF
V gene: TRBV3-1/TRBV3-2; D gene: NA; J gene: TRBJ2-2; CDR3 protein: CASSPSLGGNTGELFF
V gene: TRBV7-9; D gene: NA; J gene: TRBJ2-2; CDR3 protein: CASSPRQYGELFF
V gene: TRBV7-2; D gene: NA; J gene: TRBJ2-1; CDR3 protein: CASSSEVPSYNEQFF
V gene: TRBV25-1; D gene: TRBD1; J gene: TRBJ1-2; CDR3 protein: CASSVRWDSSTADYGYTF
V gene: TRBV30; D gene: TRBD2; J gene: TRBJ2-7; CDR3 protein: CAWSVGPAGVLEQYF
V gene: TRBV28; D gene: NA; J gene: TRBJ2-6; CDR3 protein: CASNGAGSGANVLTF
V gene: TRBV9; D gene: TRBD2; J gene: TRBJ2-1; CDR3 protein: CASSTGLAYNEQFF
V gene: TRBV6-6; D gene: NA; J gene: TRBJ2-2; CDR3 protein: CASSDQGSNTGELFF
V gene: TRBV7-9; D gene: TRBD1; J gene: TRBJ1-6; CDR3 protein: CASSFGQGFYNSPLHF
V gene: TRBV7-2; D gene: NA; J gene: TRBJ2-7; CDR3 protein: CASSLGGTQASQQYF
V gene: TRBV28; D gene: TRBD2; J gene: TRBJ2-1; CDR3 protein: CASRGTSGYNEQFF
V gene: TRBV11-3; D gene: TRBD2; J gene: TRBJ2-1; CDR3 protein: CASSWGLAGGPFNEQFF
V gene: TRBV11-2; D gene: NA; J gene: TRBJ2-3; CDR3 protein: CASSLQQVSTDTQYF
V gene: TRBV5-8; D gene: NA; J gene: TRBJ2-3; CDR3 protein: CASSLRTGGTDTQYF
V gene: TRBV27; D gene: NA; J gene: TRBJ2-4; CDR3 protein: CASRPTKGGNIQYF
V gene: TRBV2; D gene: NA; J gene: TRBJ1-4; CDR3 protein: CASSDADTPPTVGLFF
V gene: TRBV7-2; D gene: NA; J gene: TRBJ2-1; CDR3 protein: CASSLGGFVYNEQFF
V gene: TRBV5-5; D gene: TRBD1; J gene: TRBJ1-2; CDR3 protein: CASSPLTGGAYGYTF
V gene: TRBV6-5; D gene: NA; J gene: TRBJ2-3; CDR3 protein: CASSRPGGPDTQYF
V gene: TRBV5-1; D gene: NA; J gene: TRBJ1-4; CDR3 protein: CASSPRTENEKLFF
V gene: TRBV19; D gene: TRBD2; J gene: TRBJ2-1; CDR3 protein: CATSLAAGYNEQFF
V gene: TRBV6-5; D gene: TRBD2; J gene: TRBJ2-5; CDR3 protein: CASSPSGSGETQYF
V gene: TRBV4-3; D gene: TRBD1; J gene: TRBJ1-2; CDR3 protein: CASSQAGQGLNYGYTF